A single sample is the source of the 22 T cell receptor beta chains below, sequenced in a study of T cell repertoires in cytomegalovirus infection. Their specific antigens are unknown. TCRdb re-derived calls from the reads in MiXCR, one entry per CDR3 protein. The data contain about 130,000 distinct CDR3 sequences, roughly a quarter of them singletons. Specimen: PBMCs, sequenced either directly or after in vitro stimulation (not recorded which). The receptors were sampled from a human donor in good health (CMV status not recorded). Some clones in this sample may be carry-over from other donors' samples.

Worth noting for this clonotype: A much larger clonotype is one base distant, so this may be a read error. The gene calls are TRBV10-3 and TRBJ2-3; tentative D call: TRBD1 (6 bases). The CDR3 totals 15 residues. In germline, CDR1 is ENHRY, CDR2 SYGVKD. Trimming took off 4 bases at V and 4 bases at J, with 15 bases between the two ends. CDR3 sequence reads: CAISGLAGVPDTQYF. The CDR3 region has the DNA TGTGCCATCAGTGGTTTGGCAGGGGTTCCAGATACGCAGTATTTT.

This clonotype has just a few counts. The rearrangement joins TRBV24-1 to TRBJ2-5; D remains unclear. The CDR3 loop spans 15 amino acids. Trimming shortened V by 4 bases and J by 0 bases, and 11 bases separated the two germline ends. The germline V gene encodes CDR1 KGHDR and CDR2 SFDVKD. The CDR3 bases are TGTGCCACCAGTGACAGGACCTCGTACCAAGAGACCCAGTACTTC. Its protein is CATSDRTSYQETQYF.

The rearrangement joins TRBV6-2 or TRBV6-3 to TRBJ1-1; maybe TRBD1 (6 bases). This CDR3 has 17 amino acids. Germline lookup yields CDR1 MNHEY and CDR2 SVGEGT. Trimming shortened V by 4 bases and J by 2 bases, and 20 bases separated the two germline ends. Here the CDR3 reads CASSWGPRQDRNTEAFF. CDR3 DNA sequence: TGTGCCAGCAGTTGGGGGCCCCGACAGGATAGAAACACTGAAGCTTTCTTT.

The V call is TRBV6-1, the J call TRBJ2-1, with D hard to call. Germline V CDR1 and CDR2: MNHNS, SASEGT. The CDR3 runs 14 residues. V dropped 6 bases and J dropped 6 bases, with 15 bases sitting between them. CDR3 residues: CASSRPGQSNEQFF. CDR3 coding DNA: TGTGCCAGCAGCCGTCCTGGGCAATCCAATGAGCAGTTCTTC.

The chain combines TRBV6-1 with TRBJ2-7; 10 bases line up with TRBD1. The J segment lost 2 bases and the V segment lost 2 bases, leaving 3 bases of the junction unmatched. Germline V gives CDR1 MNHNS, CDR2 SASEGT. The CDR3 length is 15 residues. CDR3 sequence reads: CASSEWDRGTYEQYF. The CDR3 nucleotides are TGTGCCAGCAGTGAATGGGACAGGGGAACCTACGAGCAGTACTTC.

This clonotype has just a few counts. The chain links TRBV12-3 or TRBV12-4 to TRBJ1-6; D unresolved. Trimming stripped 3 bases from V and 0 bases from J, with 9 bases between. There are 16 residues in the CDR3. This chain's CDR3 is CASSFLRSSYNSPLHF. CDR3 in DNA: TGTGCCAGCAGTTTTCTGCGAAGCTCCTATAATTCACCCCTCCACTTT.

This clonotype was observed at least ten times. The chain recombines TRBV7-8 with TRBJ1-4, with 8 bases identical to TRBD1. Unmatched junction bases numbered 6, after V lost 5 bases and J lost 1 base. Germline-derived CDR1 and CDR2 are SGHVS and FQNEAQ. The CDR3 extends over 16 amino acids. The DNA for the CDR3 is TGTGCCAGCAGCAGTACAGACAGGGGAACTAATGAAAAACTGTTTTTT. Protein sequence: CASSSTDRGTNEKLFF. The variable domain in full, completed from reference TRBV7-8 and TRBJ1-4, reads GAGVSQSPRYKVAKRGQDVALRCDPISGHVSLFWYQQALGQGPEFLTYFQNEAQLDKSGLPSDRFFAERPEGSVSTLKIQRTQQEDSAVYLCASSSTDRGTNEKLFFGSGTQLSVL.

The table lists this clonotype with a few counts. This chain connects TRBV11-3 to TRBJ1-1; TRBD1 matches 7 bases. The V gene end was trimmed by 5 bases and the J gene end by 1 base; junction bases not matched to a gene: 4. The CDR3 length is 14 residues. Germline CDR1 is SGHNT and CDR2 is YENEEA. CDR3 DNA: TGTGCCAGCAGCCGGAGACAGGGGAACACTGAAGCTTTCTTT. Protein: CASSRRQGNTEAFF.

This clonotype rates as medium-sized. The rearrangement uses TRBV11-1 and TRBJ2-3, with 11 bases aligning to TRBD2. Germline V gives CDR1 SGHAT, CDR2 FQDESV (reference sequence). Trimming cost V 5 bases and J 4 bases; bases outside gene matches: 11. The CDR3 is made up of 17 amino acids. The CDR3 is CASSPFLTSGIPDTQYF. CDR3 in DNA: TGTGCCAGCAGCCCCTTCCTGACTAGCGGGATCCCAGATACGCAGTATTTT.

The gene calls are TRBV6-5 and TRBJ2-3; D may match TRBD1 or TRBD2 (5 bases each). Trimming stripped 5 bases from V and 4 bases from J, with 16 bases between. The germline V gene encodes CDR1 MNHEY and CDR2 SVGAGI. CDR3 length: 15 residues. This chain's CDR3 is CASSNEGWGADTQYF. CDR3 DNA: TGTGCCAGCAGTAACGAGGGATGGGGCGCAGATACGCAGTATTTT.

The chain is built from TRBV6-1 and TRBJ2-7; D may be TRBD1 or TRBD2 (5 bases each). From germline, CDR1 is MNHNS and CDR2 SASEGT. V was clipped by 6 bases and J by 3 bases, with 15 bases between them. This CDR3 spans 14 amino acids. CDR3 sequence: CASRTPGAYYEQYF. CDR3 DNA sequence: TGTGCCAGCAGGACCCCCGGGGCGTACTACGAGCAGTACTTC.

This clonotype was observed a few times. V gene TRBV27 combines with J gene TRBJ2-5, with a weak D call TRBD1 (6 bases). The CDR3 sequence is 14 residues long. The V end lost 4 bases, the J end lost 0 bases, and 9 bases lay between the germline ends. The germline gives CDR1 MNHEY, CDR2 SMNVEV (reference sequence). CDR3 in amino acids: CASSYRQDQETQYF. CDR3 DNA sequence: TGTGCCAGCAGTTATAGACAGGACCAAGAGACCCAGTACTTC.

V and J are TRBV19 and TRBJ2-7; D is unclear. The CDR3 contains 10 residues. Trimming took off 1 base at V and 7 bases at J, with 2 bases between the two ends. CDR1 is LNHDA and CDR2 is SQIVND in the germline V gene (reference sequence). In DNA, the CDR3 is TGTGCCAGTAGTATAGGTGAGCAGTACGTC. It specifies CASSIGEQYV.

The rearrangement uses TRBV20-1 and TRBJ1-4; D is unclear. V lost 0 bases, J lost 7 bases, and 3 bases lay in between. Germline loops: CDR1 DFQATT, CDR2 SNEGSKA (reference sequence). The CDR3 has 11 residues. The DNA for the CDR3 is TGCAGTGCTAGAGATCTTGAAAAACTGTTTTTT. Its protein is CSARDLEKLFF.

This clonotype was observed many times. The V call is TRBV7-2, the J call TRBJ2-6; D is uncertain. Germline V CDR1 and CDR2: SGHTA, FQGNSA. This CDR3 has 15 amino acids. The V end lost 1 base, the J end lost 0 bases, and 4 bases lay between the germline ends. Written as DNA, the CDR3 is TGTGCCAGCAGCTTAGACGCCTCTGGGGCCAACGTCCTGACTTTC. Encoded protein: CASSLDASGANVLTF.

This clonotype was observed many times. The rearrangement joins TRBV27 to TRBJ1-2; D is unclear. Germline assignment: CDR1 MNHEY and CDR2 SMNVEV (reference sequence). The CDR3 runs 13 residues. V was cut by 5 bases and J by 5 bases, with 12 bases left in between. The CDR3 DNA reads TGTGCCAGCAGTCTTGCGAGGAATTATGGCTACACCTTC. It codes for CASSLARNYGYTF.

In this sample, this clonotype turned up a few times. The chain has TRBV19 and TRBJ2-3; D may correspond to TRBD1 or TRBD2 (5 bases each). CDR3 length: 15 amino acids. V was trimmed by 5 bases and J by 5 bases, leaving 17 bases between them. Germline values: CDR1 LNHDA, CDR2 SQIVND (reference sequence). CDR3: CASSPGTALGDTQYF. CDR3 bases: TGTGCCAGTAGTCCCGGGACCGCATTGGGAGATACGCAGTATTTT.

The chain links TRBV19 to TRBJ1-2, with unresolved D. The germline V gene has CDR1 LNHDA and CDR2 SQIVND (reference sequence). The CDR3 covers 12 residues. The ends were cut back, 4 bases at V and 6 bases at J, with 9 bases in the middle. CDR3 protein: CASSTGFHGYTF. In DNA form, the CDR3 reads TGTGCCAGTAGTACCGGGTTCCATGGCTACACCTTC. The variable domain in full, with the rest retrieved from reference TRBV19 and TRBJ1-2, is DGGITQSPKYLFRKEGQNVTLSCEQNLNHDAMYWYRQDPGQGLRLIYYSQIVNDFQKGDIAEGYSVSREKKESFPLTVTSAQKNPTAFYLCASSTGFHGYTFGSGTRLTVV.

In its sample, this clonotype was seen many times. V is TRBV7-8 and J is TRBJ2-1; 8 bases align to TRBD2. The CDR3 is made up of 18 amino acids. V was clipped by 5 bases and J by 5 bases; unmatched bases: 17. CDR1 is SGHVS and CDR2 is FQNEAQ in the germline V gene. The CDR3 DNA is TGTGCCAGCAGCCCCCCGAGGCGATTAGCGGGACCGAACAATGAGCAGTTCTTC. It codes for CASSPPRRLAGPNNEQFF. Full variable domain (remainder filled in from reference TRBV7-8 and TRBJ2-1): GAGVSQSPRYKVAKRGQDVALRCDPISGHVSLFWYQQALGQGPEFLTYFQNEAQLDKSGLPSDRFFAERPEGSVSTLKIQRTQQEDSAVYLCASSPPRRLAGPNNEQFFGPGTRLTVL.

This clonotype was recorded once. V and J are TRBV7-2 and TRBJ2-1; 9 nucleotides agree with TRBD2. The germline V gene encodes CDR1 SGHTA and CDR2 FQGNSA. The CDR3 covers 16 residues. Trimming at V came to 5 bases and at J to 4 bases, leaving 9 bases not matched to a gene. DNA for the CDR3: TGTGCCAGCAGCGCGTGGACTAGCGCCCAATACAATGAGCAGTTCTTC. Amino acids: CASSAWTSAQYNEQFF.

This clonotype was observed a few times. The chain uses TRBV30 and TRBJ2-5; no reliable D call. CDR3 length: 15 amino acids. Between the trimmed V and J ends, which lost 3 bases and 8 bases, there was a span of 22 bases. CDR1 and CDR2 from the germline V gene are GTSNPN and SVGIG (reference sequence). CDR3 nucleotides: TGTGCCTGGAGCTCCCGTGGCTGGATTTTAGGAACCCAGTACTTC. Translating gives CAWSSRGWILGTQYF.

The genes are TRBV12-3 or TRBV12-4 and TRBJ2-1; the match to TRBD2 covers 11 bases. V dropped 7 bases and J dropped 10; count of bases not matched to a gene: 6. The CDR3 contains 13 residues. The CDR3 DNA reads TGTGCCAGCACTTTGGGACTAGCGGCCGAGCAGTTCTTC. Translation gives CASTLGLAAEQFF.